Below, 29 T cell receptor beta chains from the same sample are listed, as sequenced in a study of T cells in women clearing cervical HPV infection. The method was immunoSEQ multiplex PCR; TCRdb's version includes in-frame clones alone and lacks a portion of them. The sample shows about 35,000 clones, and approximately 1.5% sits with its ten largest clones. Sequenced sample: blood buffy coat. The receptors shown here come from a woman between 18 and 70 years old with a cervical HPV16 infection that either progressed to CIN3+ or cleared (not recorded which).

With regard to this clone: The read finishes 3 residues shy of the CDR3 end, and the germline J gene is used to complete it. J is TRBJ1-2 and V is TRBV11-2, with TRBD1 identical over 7 bases. J was trimmed by 6 bases and V by 6 bases; bases with no gene match: 10. This CDR3 is built from 14 residues. The V gene's germline CDR1 is SGHAT and CDR2 FQNNGV. This CDR3 is CASSLQRDRNGYTF. Incomplete CDR3 DNA: TGTGCCAGCAGTCTTCAAAGGGACAGAAATGGC.

A word on this clone: The read finishes 3 residues shy of the CDR3 end, and the germline J gene is used to complete it. The gene calls are TRBV20-1 and TRBJ2-1; 9 bases are shared with TRBD2. Germline lookup yields CDR1 DFQATT and CDR2 SNEGSKA (reference sequence). V trimming: 3 bases; J trimming: 5 bases; junction bases outside the gene matches: 11. The CDR3 has 16 residues. CDR3: CSASLGASGNNNEQFF. CDR3 bases read: TGCAGTGCTAGTCTAGGGGCTAGCGGGAACAACAATGAG.

Note on this clone: The missing CDR3 end, 3 residues past where the read stops, is filled in from the germline J gene. The gene calls are TRBV19 and TRBJ1-2, with TRBD1 as a possible D gene (5 bases). The germline V gene encodes CDR1 LNHDA and CDR2 SQIVND (reference sequence). There are 14 residues in the CDR3. CDR3 protein: CASSLTGTYSDYTF. Incomplete CDR3 DNA: TGTGCCAGTAGTTTGACCGGGACTTACAGTGAC. Using reference TRBV19 and TRBJ1-2 for the parts outside the CDR3, the full variable domain is DGGITQSPKYLFRKEGQNVTLSCEQNLNHDAMYWYRQDPGQGLRLIYYSQIVNDFQKGDIAEGYSVSREKKESFPLTVTSAQKNPTAFYLCASSLTGTYSDYTFGSGTRLTVV.

Notes on this clone: The read comes to an end 3 residues before the CDR3 does, leaving the germline J gene to fill in the end. This chain connects TRBV19 to TRBJ2-3, with a tentative D call TRBD2 (6 bases). This CDR3 has 16 residues. Germline V gene data show CDR1 as LNHDA and CDR2 as SQIVND (reference sequence). The CDR3 DNA, read in part, is TGTGCCAGTAGTATAAGGCGGGGAAACTTCAAAGAGACG. This gives the protein CASSIRRGNFKET. Given in full, the CDR3 is CASSIRRGNFKETQYF.

In the case of this clone: The read terminates 3 residues ahead of where the CDR3 ends, so the germline J gene completes it. The chain joins TRBV2 to TRBJ1-1, with a weak D call TRBD1 (5 bases). CDR3 size: 13 residues. CDR1 and CDR2 (germline): SNHLY, FYNNEI. Trimming cost V 4 bases and J 6 bases, with 12 bases left between them. CDR3 sequence: CASSGQGVSEAFF. The CDR3 DNA, read in part, is TGTGCCAGCAGTGGGCAGGGTGTCTCTGAA.

A remark on this clone: The DNA ends 3 residues before the CDR3 does, and the rest of the CDR3 is filled in from the germline J gene. This chain connects TRBV6-4 to TRBJ1-2; a weak D match, TRBD1 (5 bases). This CDR3 spans 14 amino acids. The germline CDR1 and CDR2 sequences are MRHNA and SNTAGT. V lost 4 bases and J 2 bases, leaving 11 bases between the germline ends. CDR3 in amino acids: CASSGGAGNYGYTF. CDR3 bases read: TGTGCCAGCAGTGGAGGGGCAGGGAACTATGGC.

Points on this clone: The CDR3 end lies 3 residues beyond the end of the read and is filled in from the germline J gene. The rearrangement joins TRBV2 to TRBJ2-5; D remains unclear. The length of the CDR3 is 14 residues. Trimming left V 10 bases short and J 1 base short, with 16 bases between. CDR1 SNHLY and CDR2 FYNNEI come from the germline V gene. This CDR3 is CAIRSYSSQETQYF. The CDR3 DNA, read in part, is TGTGCCATACGCTCATATTCCAGCCAAGAGACC. Based on the CDR3 plus reference TRBV2 and TRBJ2-5, the full variable domain is EPEVTQTPSHQVTQMGQEVILRCVPISNHLYFYWYRQILGQKVEFLVSFYNNEISEKSEIFDDQFSVERPDGSNFTLKIRSTKLEDSAMYFCAIRSYSSQETQYFGPGTRLLVL.

With regard to this clone: The read ends 3 residues early relative to the CDR3; the germline J gene fills the gap. The V and J genes are TRBV5-1 and TRBJ2-2; 9 bases align to TRBD1. Germline CDR1 is SGHRS and CDR2 is YFSETQ. With 4 bases clipped from V and 7 bases from J, the junction kept 8 bases outside the gene matches. This CDR3 region has 15 residues. The CDR3 sequence: CASSPGQGTGGELFF. CDR3 DNA, as far as it was read: TGCGCCAGCAGCCCGGGACAGGGAACGGGCGGGGAG.

About this clone itself: The read terminates 3 residues ahead of where the CDR3 ends, so the germline J gene completes it. The chain combines TRBV18 with TRBJ2-1; no clear D. The CDR3 spans 12 residues. Germline V gene data show CDR1 as KGHSH and CDR2 as LQKENI. V was clipped by 2 bases and J by 9 bases, with 8 bases between them. This CDR3 is CASSPSEVEQFF. The part of the CDR3 DNA that was read is TGTGCCAGCTCACCATCAGAAGTTGAG.

To note about this clone: The read ends 3 residues early relative to the CDR3; the germline J gene fills the gap. The V and J genes are TRBV30 and TRBJ1-1; D perhaps matches TRBD1 (6 bases). Germline V gene lookup returns CDR1 GTSNPN and CDR2 SVGIG (reference sequence). V shed 5 bases and J shed 2 bases, with 12 bases lying between them. This CDR3 has 13 residues. The CDR3 sequence is CAWSGQQNTEAFF. CDR3 DNA, as far as it was read: TGTGCCTGGTCCGGACAGCAAAACACTGAA.

As for this clone: Coverage ceases 3 residues before the CDR3 finishes, and the germline J gene fills in the end. This chain connects TRBV18 to TRBJ1-5; D gene unclear. The CDR3 totals 15 residues. The germline gives CDR1 KGHSH, CDR2 LQKENI. The germline V and J ends were trimmed by 3 bases and 4 bases, with 13 bases remaining between them. The CDR3 DNA, read in part, is TGTGCCAGCTCACCTGGTTCCGCGGCGAATCAGCCC. As protein: CASSPGSAANQP. Given in full, the CDR3 is CASSPGSAANQPQHF.

CDR3 bases read: TGTGCCAGTAGTATAGTAGGCGCCAGGGGCAATCAGCCC. It translates to CASSIVGARGNQP. The complete CDR3 protein is CASSIVGARGNQPQHF. The chain joins TRBV19 to TRBJ1-5, with D possibly matching TRBD1 (5 bases). The read terminates 3 residues ahead of where the CDR3 ends, so the germline J gene completes it. This CDR3 is 16 amino acids long. Germline V CDR1 and CDR2: LNHDA, SQIVND (reference sequence). Trimming took off 1 base at V and 2 bases at J, with 12 bases between the two ends.

A note on this clone: The missing CDR3 end, 3 residues past where the read stops, is filled in from the germline J gene. The chain employs TRBV19 and TRBJ2-2, with 10 positions matching TRBD1. This CDR3 comprises 15 residues. Germline values: CDR1 LNHDA, CDR2 SQIVND (reference sequence). The sequenced part of the CDR3 DNA is TGTGCCAGTAGTACGGGGACAGGGGTTAATTCACCG. Its translation is CASSTGTGVNSP. The CDR3, in full, reads CASSTGTGVNSPLFF.

With regard to this clone: The read falls 3 residues short of the CDR3 end, and the missing part is taken from the germline J gene. J is TRBJ1-6 and V is TRBV5-1; 8 positions agree with TRBD1. This CDR3 has 17 residues. Losses at the gene ends were 0 bases for V and 10 bases for J; bases not matched to a gene: 12. The V gene's germline CDR1 is SGHRS and CDR2 YFSETQ. The CDR3 is CASSLGRGRSGSSPLHF. The sequenced part of the CDR3 DNA is TGCGCCAGCAGCTTGGGCAGGGGGCGTTCAGGGTCCTCACCC.

Turning to this clone: Coverage ceases 3 residues before the CDR3 finishes, and the germline J gene fills in the end. The chain recombines TRBV5-1 with TRBJ1-1; TRBD1 is a possible D gene (5 bases). The CDR3 extends over 15 amino acids. The V and J ends lost 2 bases and 0 bases respectively, with 11 bases between them. The germline V gene has CDR1 SGHRS and CDR2 YFSETQ. The covered CDR3 bases are TGCGCCAGCAGCTTATCTCCAGGGATGAACACTGAA. Translated: CASSLSPGMNTE. The complete CDR3 sequence is CASSLSPGMNTEAFF.

Comments on this clone: The CDR3 end falls 3 residues outside the read, so it is completed with the germline J gene. The chain couples TRBV29-1 to TRBJ2-7, with TRBD1 matching 10 bases. Looked up from germline, CDR1 is SQVTM and CDR2 is ANQGSEA. V was clipped by 7 bases and J by 4 bases; unmatched bases: 7. The CDR3 runs to 13 residues. Partial CDR3 DNA: TGCAGCGCACGACAGGGGGCCAGTTACGAG. Translated: CSARQGASYE. The entire CDR3 protein is CSARQGASYEQYF.

As regards this clone: The CDR3 goes on 3 residues after the read ends, and that part is filled in from the germline J gene. The genes are TRBV7-3 and TRBJ1-2; D is ambiguous. The germline V gene encodes CDR1 SGHTA and CDR2 FQGTGA. The CDR3 length is 13 residues. CDR3 DNA (partial): TGTGCCAGCAGCTTAGGCGACTACAATGAC. It specifies CASSLGDYND. The whole CDR3 sequence reads CASSLGDYNDYTF.

About this clone: The read is 3 residues too short to cover the CDR3 end, so that end is filled in from the germline J gene. Other DNA sequences in this specimen translate into the identical CDR3. The J gene is TRBJ1-3, the V gene TRBV29-1; TRBD1 might be the D (6 bases). Germline V gene sequence: CDR1 SQVTM, CDR2 ANQGSEA. V gave up 7 bases and J gave up 3 bases, with 22 bases separating them. The CDR3 is 16 amino acids. Incomplete CDR3 DNA: TGCAGCGGACCTTACCGAGGGGGGGCGCGTGGAAACACC. It is translated as CSGPYRGGARGNT. The whole CDR3 sequence reads CSGPYRGGARGNTIYF.

Note on this clone: The read is 3 residues too short to cover the CDR3 end, so that end is filled in from the germline J gene. The chain has TRBV6-2 or TRBV6-3 and TRBJ1-1; 7 bases line up with TRBD1. CDR3 length: 16 residues. After removal of 0 bases from V and 3 bases from J, the junction contained 7 bases not matched to a gene. The germline CDR1 and CDR2 sequences are MNHEY and SVGEGT. The CDR3 reads CASSYSAGGTYTEAFF. The DNA read from the CDR3 is TGTGCCAGCAGTTACTCAGCAGGGGGGACCTACACTGAA.

A note on this clone: The read is 3 residues too short to cover the CDR3 end, so that end is filled in from the germline J gene. The chain couples TRBV13 to TRBJ1-6; tentatively, D is TRBD1 (6 bases). Per the germline V gene, CDR1 is PRHDT and CDR2 is FYEKMQ (reference sequence). Trimming cost V 5 bases and J 8 bases, with 22 bases left between them. The CDR3 is made up of 17 amino acids. The CDR3 spells CASSPPPDRRGDSPLHF. Incomplete CDR3 DNA: TGTGCCAGCAGCCCCCCGCCTGACAGGAGGGGTGATTCACCC.

With respect to this clone: The read halts 3 residues ahead of the CDR3 end, with the missing end drawn from the germline J gene. V usage is TRBV20-1 and J usage is TRBJ2-1, with 14 bases lining up with TRBD2. Germline values: CDR1 DFQATT, CDR2 SNEGSKA (reference sequence). Unmatched junction bases numbered 5, after V lost 3 bases and J lost 7 bases. The CDR3 consists of 15 residues. CDR3 DNA (partial): TGCAGTGCTAGGGAAGGGACTAGCGGGAGTAATGAG. This translates into CSAREGTSGSNE. In full, the CDR3 reads CSAREGTSGSNEQFF.

The CDR3 reads CASSSVDTYEQYF. The sequenced part of the CDR3 DNA is TGTGCCAGCAGCTCCGTGGACACATACGAG. The V gene is TRBV5-4, the J gene TRBJ2-7; D may be TRBD1 (5 bases). The CDR3 goes on 3 residues after the read ends, and that part is filled in from the germline J gene. The CDR3 covers 13 residues. Germline V gives CDR1 SGHNT, CDR2 YYREEE (reference sequence). Trimming removed 3 bases at V and 4 bases at J, with 11 bases between.

As for this clone: The missing CDR3 end, 3 residues past where the read stops, is filled in from the germline J gene. The chain joins TRBV2 to TRBJ2-3; maybe TRBD1 (5 bases). Germline V gene sequence: CDR1 SNHLY, CDR2 FYNNEI. The CDR3 has 14 residues. The germline V and J ends were trimmed by 11 bases and 3 bases, with 18 bases remaining between them. CDR3 residues: CASSKQGITDTQYF. CDR3 DNA (partial): TGTGCCTCCAGCAAGCAGGGTATAACAGATACG.

In the case of this clone: The CDR3 end is not reached by the read, which stops 3 residues before it; the germline J gene fills it in. This sequence joins TRBV5-6 and TRBJ1-2; tentatively, D is TRBD1 (5 bases). CDR1 and CDR2 (germline): SGHDT, YYEEEE. Trimming stripped 1 base from V and 4 bases from J, with 11 bases between. The CDR3 sequence is 14 residues long. The sequenced CDR3 bases are TGTGCCAGCAGCTTGAGCGGGGCCCGCTATGGC. Translated: CASSLSGARYG. The entire CDR3 sequence reads CASSLSGARYGYTF.

CDR3 DNA, as far as it was read: TGTGCCAGCAGTGCTTCTGGGGCCAACGTC. It codes for CASSASGANV. The whole CDR3 region reads CASSASGANVLTF. This chain connects TRBV2 to TRBJ2-6; D is uncertain. The CDR3 end lies 3 residues beyond the end of the read and is filled in from the germline J gene. CDR1 and CDR2 (germline): SNHLY, FYNNEI. V was shortened by 4 bases and J by 1 base, with 2 bases between the two germline ends. The CDR3 loop spans 13 amino acids.

Remarks on this clone: The read halts 3 residues ahead of the CDR3 end, with the missing end drawn from the germline J gene. The chain combines TRBV20-1 with TRBJ1-1, with 8 bases that match TRBD1. Unmatched junction bases numbered 8, after V lost 0 bases and J lost 2 bases. The CDR3 length is 16 residues. CDR1 is DFQATT, CDR2 SNEGSKA, per germline (reference sequence). CDR3 region: CSARDGGTGPNTEAFF. CDR3 DNA (partial): TGCAGTGCTAGAGATGGGGGGACAGGACCCAACACTGAA.

CDR3 loop: CATMDRGYDQPQYF. The CDR3 bases that were read are TGTGCCACCATGGACAGGGGGTATGATCAGCCG. The chain is built from TRBV19 and TRBJ2-3, with 10 bases matching TRBD1. The read falls 3 residues short of the CDR3 end, and the missing part is taken from the germline J gene. The CDR3 runs to 14 residues. Germline V CDR1 and CDR2: LNHDA, SQIVND (reference sequence).

As to this clone: The read comes to an end 3 residues before the CDR3 does, leaving the germline J gene to fill in the end. The chain uses TRBV5-1 and TRBJ2-2, with D perhaps matching TRBD2 (5 bases). CDR1 and CDR2 (germline): SGHRS, YFSETQ. V lost 0 bases to trimming and J lost 5 bases, with 11 bases between them. The CDR3 runs 15 residues. CDR3 loop: CASSLGGLGTGELFF. CDR3 DNA (partial): TGCGCCAGCAGCTTGGGTGGACTTGGGACCGGGGAG.

As concerns this clone: The read ends 3 residues before the CDR3 terminus; that terminus is restored from the germline J gene. The chain combines TRBV19 with TRBJ2-7; 7 bases agree with TRBD1. The CDR3 has 14 amino acids. CDR1 and CDR2 (germline): LNHDA, SQIVND (reference sequence). Trimming took 3 bases from V and 5 from J; bases not matched to a gene: 7. CDR3 protein: CASSIGTEGHEQYF. Incomplete CDR3 DNA: TGTGCCAGTAGTATTGGGACAGAGGGCCACGAG.